The entry that follows covers one T cell receptor (beta chain) sequence. The antigen is unknown. Researchers isolated CD4+ T cells once approximately eleven days of culture had elapsed. Germline CDR1 SNHLY, CDR2 FYNNEI. The V and J ends lost 6 bases and 1 base, in that order; junction bases with no gene match: 11. The CDR3 spans 16 residues. This specimen belongs to a study of vaccination effects on CD4 cells after COVID-19. On the study more broadly: Antigen-specific CD4+ T cell clonotypes were called by their expansion after viral peptide-pool culture in ViraFEST. Either the BNT162b2 or mRNA-1273 vaccine was given to participants in two doses.

Profiling relied on immunoSEQ multiplex PCR, and the TCRdb table lists in-frame clones only, not all of them. The sample has 70,000 or so clones, 70% to 80% seen once. Study-wide results and caveats: The study, lacking early post-infection timepoints, had few convalescent patients.

The TCR comes from a human donor who received a COVID-19 vaccine. V usage is TRBV2 and J usage is TRBJ2-7; 8 positions match TRBD1. Sequencing was performed on CD4+ T cells from PBMCs cultured without peptide, taken before COVID-19 vaccination. This chain's CDR3 is CASRLSRGRGSYEQYV. The CDR3 region has the DNA TGTGCCAGCAGACTGTCCAGGGGGCGAGGATCCTACGAGCAGTACGTC.